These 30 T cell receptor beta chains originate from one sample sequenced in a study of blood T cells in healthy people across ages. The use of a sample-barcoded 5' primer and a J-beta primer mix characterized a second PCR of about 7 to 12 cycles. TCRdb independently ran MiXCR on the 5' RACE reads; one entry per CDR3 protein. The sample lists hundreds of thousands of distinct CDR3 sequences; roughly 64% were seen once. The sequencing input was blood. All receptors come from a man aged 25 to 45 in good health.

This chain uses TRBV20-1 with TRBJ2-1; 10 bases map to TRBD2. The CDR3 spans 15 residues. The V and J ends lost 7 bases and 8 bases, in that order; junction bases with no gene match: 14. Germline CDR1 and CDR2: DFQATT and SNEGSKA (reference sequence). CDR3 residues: CSVPTGTSDPHEQFF. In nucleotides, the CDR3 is TGCAGTGTTCCGACCGGGACTAGCGACCCCCATGAGCAGTTCTTC.

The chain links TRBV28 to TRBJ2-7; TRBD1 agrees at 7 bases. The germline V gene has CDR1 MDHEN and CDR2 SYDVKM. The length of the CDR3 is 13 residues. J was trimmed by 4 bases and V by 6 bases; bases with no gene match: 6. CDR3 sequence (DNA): TGTGCCAGCAGCCCAGCGACAGGGTACGAGCAGTACTTC. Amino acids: CASSPATGYEQYF.

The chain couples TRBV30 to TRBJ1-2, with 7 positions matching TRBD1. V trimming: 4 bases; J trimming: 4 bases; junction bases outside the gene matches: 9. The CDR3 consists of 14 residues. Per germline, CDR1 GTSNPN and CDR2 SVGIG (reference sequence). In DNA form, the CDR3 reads TGTGCCTGGAACAGCAAACAGGGGACCTATGGCTACACCTTC. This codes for CAWNSKQGTYGYTF.

The CDR3 DNA reads as TGTGCCAGCAGCTACCGGGAGGGGAATTACGAGCAGTACTTC. Translating it yields CASSYREGNYEQYF. The V and J genes are TRBV6-5 and TRBJ2-5; 8 bases line up with TRBD2. The J call may be faulty, since TRBJ2-7 better matches the DNA end. CDR3 length: 14 amino acids. Germline values: CDR1 MNHEY, CDR2 SVGAGI.

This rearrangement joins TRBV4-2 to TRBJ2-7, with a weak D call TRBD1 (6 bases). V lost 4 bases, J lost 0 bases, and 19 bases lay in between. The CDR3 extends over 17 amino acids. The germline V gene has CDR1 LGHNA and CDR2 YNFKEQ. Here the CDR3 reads CASSLLGQGQNSYEQYF. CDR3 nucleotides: TGTGCCAGCAGCCTTTTGGGGCAGGGACAAAACTCCTACGAGCAGTACTTC.

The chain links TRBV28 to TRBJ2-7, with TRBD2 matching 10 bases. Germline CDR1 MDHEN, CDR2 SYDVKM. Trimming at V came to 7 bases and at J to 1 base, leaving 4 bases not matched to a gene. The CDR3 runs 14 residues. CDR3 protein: CASKGSGRSYEQYF. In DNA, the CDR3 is TGTGCCAGCAAAGGTAGCGGGAGGTCCTACGAGCAGTACTTC.

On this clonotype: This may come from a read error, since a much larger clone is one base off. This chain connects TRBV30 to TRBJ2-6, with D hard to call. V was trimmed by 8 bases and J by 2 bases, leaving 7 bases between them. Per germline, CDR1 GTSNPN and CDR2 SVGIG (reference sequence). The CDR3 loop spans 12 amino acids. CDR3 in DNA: TGTGCCATAGGACCTGGGGCCAACGTCCTGACTTTC. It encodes CAIGPGANVLTF.

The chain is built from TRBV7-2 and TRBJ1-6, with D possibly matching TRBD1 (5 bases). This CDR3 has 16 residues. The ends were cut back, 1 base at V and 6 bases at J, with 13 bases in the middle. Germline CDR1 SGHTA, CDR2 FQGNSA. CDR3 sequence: CASSLVVGTVNSPLHF. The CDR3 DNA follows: TGTGCCAGCAGCTTAGTAGTCGGGACGGTTAATTCACCCCTCCACTTT.

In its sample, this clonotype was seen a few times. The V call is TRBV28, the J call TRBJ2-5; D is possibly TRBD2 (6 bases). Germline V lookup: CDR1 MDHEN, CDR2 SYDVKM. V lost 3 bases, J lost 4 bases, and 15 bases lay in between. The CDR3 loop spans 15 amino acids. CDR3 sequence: CASSFLGSGGETQYF. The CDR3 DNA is TGTGCCAGCAGTTTCCTCGGGAGTGGGGGAGAGACCCAGTACTTC. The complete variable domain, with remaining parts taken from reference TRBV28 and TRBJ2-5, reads DVKVTQSSRYLVKRTGEKVFLECVQDMDHENMFWYRQDPGLGLRLIYFSYDVKMKEKGDIPEGYSVSREKKERFSLILESASTNQTSMYLCASSFLGSGGETQYFGPGTRLLVL.

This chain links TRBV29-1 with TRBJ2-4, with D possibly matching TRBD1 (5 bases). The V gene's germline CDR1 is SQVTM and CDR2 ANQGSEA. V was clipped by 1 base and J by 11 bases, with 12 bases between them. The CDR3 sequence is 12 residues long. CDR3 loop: CSVEVGAKVQYF. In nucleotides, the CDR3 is TGCAGCGTTGAAGTTGGGGCAAAGGTTCAGTACTTC.

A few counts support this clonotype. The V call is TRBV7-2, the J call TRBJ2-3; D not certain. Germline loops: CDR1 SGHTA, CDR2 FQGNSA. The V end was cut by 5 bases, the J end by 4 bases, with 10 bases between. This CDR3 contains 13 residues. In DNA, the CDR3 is TGTGCCAGCAGCCCAACGTATTCAGATACGCAGTATTTT. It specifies CASSPTYSDTQYF.

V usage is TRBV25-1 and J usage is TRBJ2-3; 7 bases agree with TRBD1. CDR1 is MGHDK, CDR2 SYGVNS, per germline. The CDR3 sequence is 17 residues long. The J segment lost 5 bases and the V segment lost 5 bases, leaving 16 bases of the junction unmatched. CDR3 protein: CASSLRTAGGRGDTQYF. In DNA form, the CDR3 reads TGTGCCAGCAGTCTCCGGACGGCAGGGGGTCGGGGAGATACGCAGTATTTT.

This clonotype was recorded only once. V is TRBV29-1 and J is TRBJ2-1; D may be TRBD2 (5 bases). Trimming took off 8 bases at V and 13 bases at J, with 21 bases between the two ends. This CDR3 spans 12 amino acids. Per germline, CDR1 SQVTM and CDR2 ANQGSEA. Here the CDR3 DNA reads TGCAGCATGTCGTCGGGGTCAGAGACCCAGTTCTTC. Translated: CSMSSGSETQFF.

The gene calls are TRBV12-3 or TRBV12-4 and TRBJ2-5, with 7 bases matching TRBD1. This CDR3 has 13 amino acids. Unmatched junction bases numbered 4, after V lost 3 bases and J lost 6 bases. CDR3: CASSFDRVKTQYF. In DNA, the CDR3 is TGTGCCAGCAGTTTTGACAGGGTTAAGACCCAGTACTTC.

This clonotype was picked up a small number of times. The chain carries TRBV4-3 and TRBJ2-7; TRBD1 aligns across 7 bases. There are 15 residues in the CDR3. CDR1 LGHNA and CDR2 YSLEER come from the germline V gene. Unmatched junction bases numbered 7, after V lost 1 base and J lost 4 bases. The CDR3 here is CASSQGRQQGYEQYF. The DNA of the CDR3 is TGCGCCAGCAGCCAAGGCCGACAACAGGGGTACGAGCAGTACTTC.

Here the CDR3 reads CASSSSGPHEAFF. DNA for the CDR3: TGTGCCAGCAGCTCCTCCGGGCCCCATGAAGCTTTCTTT. The V and J genes are TRBV7-2 and TRBJ1-1; D is unresolved. CDR3 length: 13 residues. Per the germline V gene, CDR1 is SGHTA and CDR2 is FQGNSA. V dropped 4 bases and J dropped 7 bases, with 13 bases sitting between them.

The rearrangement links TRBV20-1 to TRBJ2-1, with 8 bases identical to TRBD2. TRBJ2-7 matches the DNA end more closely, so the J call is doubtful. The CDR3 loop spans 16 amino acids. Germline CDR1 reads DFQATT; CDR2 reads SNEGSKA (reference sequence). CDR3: CSARPSNGRAYNEQYF. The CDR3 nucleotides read TGCAGTGCTAGACCCTCCAACGGGAGGGCTTACAATGAGCAGTACTTC.

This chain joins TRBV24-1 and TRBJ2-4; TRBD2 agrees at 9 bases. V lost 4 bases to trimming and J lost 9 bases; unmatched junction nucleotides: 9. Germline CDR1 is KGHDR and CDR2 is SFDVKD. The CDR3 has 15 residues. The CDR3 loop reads CATSDHGTAGGIQYF. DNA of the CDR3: TGTGCCACCAGTGACCATGGGACAGCGGGGGGCATTCAGTACTTC.

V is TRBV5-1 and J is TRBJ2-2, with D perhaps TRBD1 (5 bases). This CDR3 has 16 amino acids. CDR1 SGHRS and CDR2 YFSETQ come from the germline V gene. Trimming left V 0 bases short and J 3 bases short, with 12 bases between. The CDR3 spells CASSLEQGRDTGELFF. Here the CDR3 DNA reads TGCGCCAGCAGCTTGGAGCAGGGAAGGGACACCGGGGAGCTGTTTTTT. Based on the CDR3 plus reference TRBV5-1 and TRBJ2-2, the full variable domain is KAGVTQTPRYLIKTRGQQVTLSCSPISGHRSVSWYQQTPGQGLQFLFEYFSETQRNKGNFPGRFSGRQFSNSRSEMNVSTLELGDSALYLCASSLEQGRDTGELFFGEGSRLTVL.

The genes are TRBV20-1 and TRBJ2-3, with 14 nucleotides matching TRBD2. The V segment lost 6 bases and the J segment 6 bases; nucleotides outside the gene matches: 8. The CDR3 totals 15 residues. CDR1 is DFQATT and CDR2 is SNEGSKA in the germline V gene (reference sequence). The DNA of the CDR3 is TGCAGTGCCCGGACTAGCGGGGGGTTATGGGATACGCAGTATTTT. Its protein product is CSARTSGGLWDTQYF.

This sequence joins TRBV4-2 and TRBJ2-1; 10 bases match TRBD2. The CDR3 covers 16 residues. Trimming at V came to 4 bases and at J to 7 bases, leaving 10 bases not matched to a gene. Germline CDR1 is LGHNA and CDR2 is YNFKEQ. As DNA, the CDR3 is TGTGCCAGCAGCCCAGCCAGCGGGGGGGCCTTGAATGAGCAGTTCTTC. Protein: CASSPASGGALNEQFF.

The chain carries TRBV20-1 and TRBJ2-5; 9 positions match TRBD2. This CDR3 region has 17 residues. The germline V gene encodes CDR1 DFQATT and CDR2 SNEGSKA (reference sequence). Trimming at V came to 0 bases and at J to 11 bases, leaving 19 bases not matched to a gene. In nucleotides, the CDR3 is TGCAGTGCTAGAGACGCTAAGGTGGATAGCGGGGGATCCCCACAGTACTTC. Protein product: CSARDAKVDSGGSPQYF.

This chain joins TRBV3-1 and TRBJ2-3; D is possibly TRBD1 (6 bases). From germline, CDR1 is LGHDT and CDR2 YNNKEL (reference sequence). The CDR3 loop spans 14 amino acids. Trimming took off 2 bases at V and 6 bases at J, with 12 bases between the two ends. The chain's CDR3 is CASSQNEGVDTQYF. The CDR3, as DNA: TGTGCCAGCAGCCAAAATGAGGGGGTCGATACGCAGTATTTT.

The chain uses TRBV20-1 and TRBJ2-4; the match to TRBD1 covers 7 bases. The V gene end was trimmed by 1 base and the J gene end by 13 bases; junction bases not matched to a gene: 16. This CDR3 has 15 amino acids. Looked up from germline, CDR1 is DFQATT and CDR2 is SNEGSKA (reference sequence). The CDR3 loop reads CSARGGRDSLREQYF. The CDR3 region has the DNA TGCAGTGCTAGAGGCGGCCGGGACAGTCTTCGAGAGCAGTACTTC.

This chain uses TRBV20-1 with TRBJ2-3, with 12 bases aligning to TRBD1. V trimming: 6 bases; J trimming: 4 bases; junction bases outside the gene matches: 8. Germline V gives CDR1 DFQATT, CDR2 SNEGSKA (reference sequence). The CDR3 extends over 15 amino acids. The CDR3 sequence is CSAEPGQGAPDTQYF. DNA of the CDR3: TGCAGTGCCGAACCGGGACAGGGGGCCCCAGATACGCAGTATTTT.

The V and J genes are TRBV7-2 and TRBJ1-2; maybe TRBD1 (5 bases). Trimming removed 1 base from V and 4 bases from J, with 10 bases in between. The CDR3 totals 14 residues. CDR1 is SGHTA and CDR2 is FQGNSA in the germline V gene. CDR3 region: CASSLEGAAYGYTF. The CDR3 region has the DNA TGTGCCAGCAGCTTAGAAGGGGCAGCCTATGGCTACACCTTC.

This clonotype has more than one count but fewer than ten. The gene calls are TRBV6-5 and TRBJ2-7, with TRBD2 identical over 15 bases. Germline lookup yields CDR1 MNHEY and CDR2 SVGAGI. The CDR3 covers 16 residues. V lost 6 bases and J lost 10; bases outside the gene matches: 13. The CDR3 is CASSSSGLAGGATQYF. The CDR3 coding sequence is TGTGCCAGCAGCTCCTCCGGACTAGCGGGAGGGGCCACCCAGTACTTC.

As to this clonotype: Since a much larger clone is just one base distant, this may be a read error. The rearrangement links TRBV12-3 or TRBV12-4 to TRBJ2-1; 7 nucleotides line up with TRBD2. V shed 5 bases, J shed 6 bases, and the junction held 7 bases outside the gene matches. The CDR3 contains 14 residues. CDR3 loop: CASSVLASGNEQFF. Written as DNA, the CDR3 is TGTGCCAGCAGTGTTCTGGCTAGCGGCAATGAGCAGTTCTTC.

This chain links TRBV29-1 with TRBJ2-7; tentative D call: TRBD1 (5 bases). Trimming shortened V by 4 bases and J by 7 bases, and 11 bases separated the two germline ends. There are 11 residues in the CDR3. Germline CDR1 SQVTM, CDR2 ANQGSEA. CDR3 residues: CSVGAGHEQYF. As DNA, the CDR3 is TGCAGCGTTGGAGCAGGGCATGAGCAGTACTTC.

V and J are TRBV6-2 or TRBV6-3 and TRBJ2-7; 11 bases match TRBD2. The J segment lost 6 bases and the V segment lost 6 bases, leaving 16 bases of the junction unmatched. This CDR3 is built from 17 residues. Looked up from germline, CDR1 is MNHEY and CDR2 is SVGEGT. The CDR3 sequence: CASSSIASGGTNREQYF. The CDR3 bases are TGTGCCAGCAGCTCGATAGCTAGCGGGGGGACCAATCGCGAGCAGTACTTC.